The T cell receptor (beta chain) under discussion was sequenced for a study of T cell changes during pregnancy in multiple sclerosis. Sequencing was performed with immunoSEQ multiplex PCR; in TCRdb, only in-frame clones are kept and a portion is missing. The data show over 35,000 clones, approximately 94% seen once. CDR3 length: 14 amino acids. The V gene end was trimmed by 4 bases and the J gene end by 4 bases; junction bases not matched to a gene: 3. Germline V lookup: CDR1 MDHEN, CDR2 SYDVKM. The sequence came from a female donor with multiple sclerosis, enrolled in a pregnancy study. The source was peripheral blood, collected before pregnancy. The rearrangement uses TRBV28 and TRBJ2-3, with 9 bases that match TRBD1. The CDR3 DNA follows: TGTGCCAGCAGTTCCGGACAGGGGCCAGATACGCAGTATTTT. Its translation: CASSSGQGPDTQYF.